This TCR beta chain derives from a study of cytomegalovirus exposure and HLA in healthy donors. Study overall: Among the approximately 400 donors who were genotyped, approximately 83% fell in the genetic ancestry cluster that is associated with self-reported Caucasian donors.

Note on this clone: Its antigen is not identified.

Per the germline V gene, CDR1 is SGHAT and CDR2 is FQNNGV. Trimming stripped 0 bases from V and 0 bases from J, with 15 bases between. This CDR3 is 18 amino acids long. Whole-study findings and limits: Later, an analysis showed that TCR beta chains associated with HLA were more clonally expanded than others that were equally common.

PCR primers comprised 60 Vbeta and 13 Jbeta primers. Clones were read by immunoSEQ multiplex PCR, and TCRdb kept only the in-frame ones, dropping some. Altogether about 200,000 clones are present, 65% to 90% being singletons, with the ten largest covering approximately 1.5%. The sequence was obtained from a girl aged 5 to 17 in good health and CMV-seronegative. This chain links TRBV11-2 with TRBJ2-1; D might be TRBD1 (6 bases). The sequencing input was PBMCs. The CDR3 reads CASSLEEGVASSYNEQFF. The CDR3 nucleotides read TGTGCCAGCAGCTTAGAAGAGGGGGTGGCTTCCTCCTACAATGAGCAGTTCTTC. The entire variable domain, with the rest obtained from reference TRBV11-2 and TRBJ2-1, is as follows: EAGVAQSPRYKIIEKRQSVAFWCNPISGHATLYWYQQILGQGPKLLIQFQNNGVVDDSQLPKDRFSAERLKGVDSTLKIQPAKLEDSAVYLCASSLEEGVASSYNEQFFGPGTRLTVL.